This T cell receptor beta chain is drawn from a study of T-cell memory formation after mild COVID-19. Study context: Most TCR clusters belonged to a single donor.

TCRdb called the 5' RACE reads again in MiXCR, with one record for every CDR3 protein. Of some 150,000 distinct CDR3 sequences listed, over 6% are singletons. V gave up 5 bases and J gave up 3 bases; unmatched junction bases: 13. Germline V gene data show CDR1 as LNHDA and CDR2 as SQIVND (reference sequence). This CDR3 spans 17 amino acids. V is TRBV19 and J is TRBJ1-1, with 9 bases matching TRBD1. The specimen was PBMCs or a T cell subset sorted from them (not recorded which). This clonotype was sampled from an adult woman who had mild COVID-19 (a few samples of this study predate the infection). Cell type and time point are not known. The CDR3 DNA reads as TGTGCCAGTAGTCCGTCCCGGGACAGGGTAGGATACACTGAAGCTTTCTTT. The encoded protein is CASSPSRDRVGYTEAFF.